Listed here is a single TCR beta chain. Its antigen is not known. These data originate in a study of OX40 agonist ivuxolimab in advanced cancers. Clones were read by immunoSEQ multiplex PCR, and TCRdb kept only the in-frame ones, dropping some. The sample contains tens of thousands of clones, roughly 85% of which appear only once. The study's findings and limits: Dosing at 0.1 to 3.0 mg/kg was accompanied by clonal expansion of CD4+ and CD8+ blood T cells by week 6. There were, on average, more expanded clones in CD8+ T cells than in CD4+. Some of the nonresponding patients also showed low levels of normalized T-cell clonal expansion. The authors did not determine the antigen specificity of the expanded peripheral T cells.

The CDR3 consists of 14 residues. J lost 6 bases, V lost 4 bases, and 6 bases had no gene match. Germline CDR1 SGDLS, CDR2 YYNGEE. The rearrangement uses TRBV9 and TRBJ2-2; 7 bases agree with TRBD2. This specimen was CD4+ or CD8+ T cells sorted from blood, taken in a trial of the OX40 agonist ivuxolimab. The clonotype comes from an adult with an advanced solid tumor such as melanoma, head and neck, liver or kidney cancer. CDR3 coding DNA: TGTGCCAGCAGCCCATGGGAGGGACCCGGGGAGCTGTTTTTT. Its protein is CASSPWEGPGELFF.